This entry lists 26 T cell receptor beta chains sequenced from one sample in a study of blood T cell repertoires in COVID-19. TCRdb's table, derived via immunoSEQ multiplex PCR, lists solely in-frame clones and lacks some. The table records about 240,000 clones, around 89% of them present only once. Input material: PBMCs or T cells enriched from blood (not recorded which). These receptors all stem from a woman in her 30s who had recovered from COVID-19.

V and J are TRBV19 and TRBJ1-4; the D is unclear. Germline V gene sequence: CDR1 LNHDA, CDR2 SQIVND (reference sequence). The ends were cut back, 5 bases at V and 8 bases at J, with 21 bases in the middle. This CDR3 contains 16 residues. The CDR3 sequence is CASSLSLGGIEEKLFF. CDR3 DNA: TGTGCCAGTAGTCTGTCCCTAGGAGGGATAGAGGAAAAACTGTTTTTT.

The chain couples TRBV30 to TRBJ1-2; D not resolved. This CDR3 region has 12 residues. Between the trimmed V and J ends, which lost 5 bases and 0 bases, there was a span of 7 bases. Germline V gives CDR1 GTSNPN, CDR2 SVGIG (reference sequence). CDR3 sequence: CAWSYTNYGYTF. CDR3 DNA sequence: TGTGCCTGGTCTTATACTAACTATGGCTACACCTTC.

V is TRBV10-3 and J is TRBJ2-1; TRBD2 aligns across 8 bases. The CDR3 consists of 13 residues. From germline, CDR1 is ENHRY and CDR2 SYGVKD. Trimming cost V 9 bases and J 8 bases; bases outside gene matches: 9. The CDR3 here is CAIAGVGVHEQFF. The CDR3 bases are TGTGCCATAGCGGGAGTTGGGGTCCATGAGCAGTTCTTC.

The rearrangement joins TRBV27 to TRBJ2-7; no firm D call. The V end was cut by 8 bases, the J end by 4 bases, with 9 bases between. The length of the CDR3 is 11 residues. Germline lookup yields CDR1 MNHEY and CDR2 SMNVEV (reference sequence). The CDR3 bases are TGTGCCAGCGGGCCCCAATACGAGCAGTACTTC. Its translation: CASGPQYEQYF.

The CDR3 nucleotides are TGCGCCAGCCTAGGGACAGGTCCTGAAGCTTTCTTT. It yields the protein CASLGTGPEAFF. The gene calls are TRBV5-1 and TRBJ1-1, with TRBD1 matching over 8 bases. J gave up 6 bases and V 7 bases, and 5 bases lay outside the gene matches. Germline CDR1 is SGHRS and CDR2 is YFSETQ. This CDR3 is 12 amino acids long.

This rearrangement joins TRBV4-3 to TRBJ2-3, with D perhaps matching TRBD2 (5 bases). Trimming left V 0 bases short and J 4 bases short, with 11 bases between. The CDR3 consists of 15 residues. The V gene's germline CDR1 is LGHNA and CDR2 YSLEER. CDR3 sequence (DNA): TGCGCCAGCAGCCAAGAGAGGGCCACCGCAGATACGCAGTATTTT. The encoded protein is CASSQERATADTQYF.

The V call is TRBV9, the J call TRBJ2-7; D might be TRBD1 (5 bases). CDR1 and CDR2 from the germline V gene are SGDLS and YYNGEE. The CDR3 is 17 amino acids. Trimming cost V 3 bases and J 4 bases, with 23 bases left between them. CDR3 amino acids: CASSGPPLGPSPYEQYF. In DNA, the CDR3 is TGTGCCAGCAGCGGACCGCCGTTGGGGCCCAGCCCTTACGAGCAGTACTTC. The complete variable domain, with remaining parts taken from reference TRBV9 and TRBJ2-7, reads DSGVTQTPKHLITATGQRVTLRCSPRSGDLSVYWYQQSLDQGLQFLIQYYNGEERAKGNILERFSAQQFPDLHSELNLSSLELGDSALYFCASSGPPLGPSPYEQYFGPGTRLTVT.

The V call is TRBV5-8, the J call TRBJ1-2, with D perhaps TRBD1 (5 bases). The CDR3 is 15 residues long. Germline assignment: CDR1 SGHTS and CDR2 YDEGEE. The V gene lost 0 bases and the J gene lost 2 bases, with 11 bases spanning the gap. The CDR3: CASSLARTGNYGYTF. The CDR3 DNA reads TGTGCCAGCAGCTTGGCCCGCACAGGCAACTATGGCTACACCTTC.

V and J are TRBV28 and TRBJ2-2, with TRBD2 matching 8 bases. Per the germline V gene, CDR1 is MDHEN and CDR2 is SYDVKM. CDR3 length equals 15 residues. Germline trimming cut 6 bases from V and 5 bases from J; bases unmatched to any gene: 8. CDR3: CASRLRGGLTGELFF. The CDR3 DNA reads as TGTGCCAGCAGGTTACGGGGGGGATTGACCGGGGAGCTGTTTTTT.

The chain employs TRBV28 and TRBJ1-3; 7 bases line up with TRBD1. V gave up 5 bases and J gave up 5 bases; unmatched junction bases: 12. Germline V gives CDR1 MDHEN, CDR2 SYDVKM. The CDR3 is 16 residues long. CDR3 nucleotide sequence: TGTGCCAGCAGTCCCATCAGGGGGGAGCCTAGAAACACCATATATTTT. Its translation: CASSPIRGEPRNTIYF. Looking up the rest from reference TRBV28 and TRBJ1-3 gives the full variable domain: DVKVTQSSRYLVKRTGEKVFLECVQDMDHENMFWYRQDPGLGLRLIYFSYDVKMKEKGDIPEGYSVSREKKERFSLILESASTNQTSMYLCASSPIRGEPRNTIYFGEGSWLTVV.

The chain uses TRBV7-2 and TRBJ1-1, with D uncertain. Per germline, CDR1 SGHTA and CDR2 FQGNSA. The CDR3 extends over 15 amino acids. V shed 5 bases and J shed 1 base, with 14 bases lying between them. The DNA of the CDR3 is TGTGCCAGCAGCCCCGGAGGACGGTCGAACACTGAAGCTTTCTTT. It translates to CASSPGGRSNTEAFF.

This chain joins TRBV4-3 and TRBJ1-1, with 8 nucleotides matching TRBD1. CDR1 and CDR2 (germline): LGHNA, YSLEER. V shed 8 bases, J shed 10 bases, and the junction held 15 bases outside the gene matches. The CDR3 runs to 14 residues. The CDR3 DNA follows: TGCGCCAGCGGGAAGGCACGAACAGGGACAGGAGCTTTCTTT. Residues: CASGKARTGTGAFF.

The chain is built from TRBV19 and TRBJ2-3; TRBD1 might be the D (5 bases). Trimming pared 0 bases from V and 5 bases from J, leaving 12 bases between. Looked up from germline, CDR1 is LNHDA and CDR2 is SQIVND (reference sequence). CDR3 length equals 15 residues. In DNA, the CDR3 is TGTGCCAGTAGTATAGAGGGCAGGGCCATAGATACGCAGTATTTT. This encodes CASSIEGRAIDTQYF.

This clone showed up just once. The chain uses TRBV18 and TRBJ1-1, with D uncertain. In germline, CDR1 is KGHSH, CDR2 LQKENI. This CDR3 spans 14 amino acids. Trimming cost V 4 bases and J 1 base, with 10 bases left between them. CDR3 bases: TGTGCCAGCTCACAAGCCCGGGGGAACACTGAAGCTTTCTTT. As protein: CASSQARGNTEAFF.

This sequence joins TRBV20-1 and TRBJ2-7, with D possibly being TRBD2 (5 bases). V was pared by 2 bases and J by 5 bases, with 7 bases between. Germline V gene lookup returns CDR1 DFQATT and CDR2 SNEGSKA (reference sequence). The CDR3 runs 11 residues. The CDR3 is CSARSGNEQYF. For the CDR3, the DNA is TGCAGTGCTAGATCGGGAAACGAGCAGTACTTC.

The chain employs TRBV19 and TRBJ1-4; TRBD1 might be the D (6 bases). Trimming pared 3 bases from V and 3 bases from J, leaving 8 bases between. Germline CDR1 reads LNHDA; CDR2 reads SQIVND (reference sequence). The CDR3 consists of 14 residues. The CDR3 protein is CASSIQGSNEKLFF. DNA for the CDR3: TGTGCCAGTAGTATCCAGGGGTCTAATGAAAAACTGTTTTTT.

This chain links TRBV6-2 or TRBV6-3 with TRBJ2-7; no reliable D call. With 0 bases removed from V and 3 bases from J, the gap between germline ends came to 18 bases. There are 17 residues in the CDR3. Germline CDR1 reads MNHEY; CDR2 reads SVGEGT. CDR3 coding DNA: TGTGCCAGCAGTTACTCCTTTTCGGTGGAGCGCAGCTACGAGCAGTACTTC. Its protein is CASSYSFSVERSYEQYF.

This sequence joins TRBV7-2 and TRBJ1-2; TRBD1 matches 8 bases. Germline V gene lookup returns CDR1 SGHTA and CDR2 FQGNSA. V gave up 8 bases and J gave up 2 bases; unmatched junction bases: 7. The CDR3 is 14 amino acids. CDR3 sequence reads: CASGQGIFNYGYTF. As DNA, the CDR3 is TGTGCCAGCGGACAGGGAATTTTCAACTATGGCTACACCTTC.

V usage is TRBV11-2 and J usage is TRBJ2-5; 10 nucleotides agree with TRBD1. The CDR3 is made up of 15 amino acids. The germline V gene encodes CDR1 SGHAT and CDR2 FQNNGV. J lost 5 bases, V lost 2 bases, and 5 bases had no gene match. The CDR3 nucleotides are TGTGCCAGCAGCTTAAGACAGGGGGCCGGGGAGACCCAGTACTTC. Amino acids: CASSLRQGAGETQYF.

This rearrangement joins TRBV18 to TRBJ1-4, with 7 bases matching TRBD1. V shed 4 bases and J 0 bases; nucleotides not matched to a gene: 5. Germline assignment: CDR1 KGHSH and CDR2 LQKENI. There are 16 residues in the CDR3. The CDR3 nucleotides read TGTGCCAGCTCACGACAGGGACCCTCAACTAATGAAAAACTGTTTTTT. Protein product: CASSRQGPSTNEKLFF.

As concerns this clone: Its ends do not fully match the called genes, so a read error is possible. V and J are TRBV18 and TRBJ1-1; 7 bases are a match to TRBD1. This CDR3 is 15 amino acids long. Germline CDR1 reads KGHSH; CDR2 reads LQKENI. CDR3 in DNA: TGTGCCAGCGATTACAGGGGTACGTTGAAGACTGAAGCTTTCTTT. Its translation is CASDYRGTLKTEAFF.

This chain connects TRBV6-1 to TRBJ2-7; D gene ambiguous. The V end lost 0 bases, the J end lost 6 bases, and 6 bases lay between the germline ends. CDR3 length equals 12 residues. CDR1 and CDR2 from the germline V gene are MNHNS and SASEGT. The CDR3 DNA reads TGTGCCAGCAGTGAAGCGAGCGTCGAGCAGTACTTC. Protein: CASSEASVEQYF.

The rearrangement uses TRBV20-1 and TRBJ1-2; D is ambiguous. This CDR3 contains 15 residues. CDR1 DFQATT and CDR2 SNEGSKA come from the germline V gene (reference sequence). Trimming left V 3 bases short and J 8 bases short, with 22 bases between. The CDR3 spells CSASWATSGLDGYTF. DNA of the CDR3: TGCAGTGCTAGTTGGGCCACCAGCGGGTTAGACGGCTACACCTTC.

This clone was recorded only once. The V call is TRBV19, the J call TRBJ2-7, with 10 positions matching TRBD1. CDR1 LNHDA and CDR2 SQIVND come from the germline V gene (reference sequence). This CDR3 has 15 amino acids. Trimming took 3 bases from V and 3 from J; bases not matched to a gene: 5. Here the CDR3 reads CASSISGQGDYEQYF. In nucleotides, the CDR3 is TGTGCCAGTAGTATTTCCGGACAGGGGGACTACGAGCAGTACTTC.

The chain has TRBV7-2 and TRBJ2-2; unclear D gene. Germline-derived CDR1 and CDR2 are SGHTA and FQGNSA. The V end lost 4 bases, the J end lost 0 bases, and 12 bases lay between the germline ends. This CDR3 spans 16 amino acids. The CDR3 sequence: CASSYLQATNTGELFF. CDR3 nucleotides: TGTGCCAGCAGCTACCTCCAGGCAACGAACACCGGGGAGCTGTTTTTT.

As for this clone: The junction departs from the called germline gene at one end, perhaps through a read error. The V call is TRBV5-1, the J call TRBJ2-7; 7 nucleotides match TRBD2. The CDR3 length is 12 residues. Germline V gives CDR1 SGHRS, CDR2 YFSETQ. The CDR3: CASSPERGSRNF. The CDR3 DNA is TGCGCCAGCAGCCCTGAGCGGGGCAGTCGGAACTTC.